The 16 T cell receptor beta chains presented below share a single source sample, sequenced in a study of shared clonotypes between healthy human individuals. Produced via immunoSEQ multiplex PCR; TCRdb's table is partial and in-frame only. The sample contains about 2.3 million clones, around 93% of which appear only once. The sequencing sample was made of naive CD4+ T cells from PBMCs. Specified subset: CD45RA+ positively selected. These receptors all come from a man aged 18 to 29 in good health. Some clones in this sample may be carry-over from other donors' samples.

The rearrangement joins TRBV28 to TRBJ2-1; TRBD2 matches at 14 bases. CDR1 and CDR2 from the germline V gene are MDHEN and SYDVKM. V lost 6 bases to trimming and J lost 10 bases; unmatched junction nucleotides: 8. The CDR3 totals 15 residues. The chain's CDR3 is CASRLPGLAGDEQFF. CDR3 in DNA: TGTGCCAGCAGACTCCCGGGACTAGCGGGAGACGAGCAGTTCTTC.

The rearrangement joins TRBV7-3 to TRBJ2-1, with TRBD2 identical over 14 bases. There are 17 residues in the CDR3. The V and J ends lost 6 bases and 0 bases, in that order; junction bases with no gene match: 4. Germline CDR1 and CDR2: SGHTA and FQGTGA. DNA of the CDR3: TGTGCCAGCAGTCAGGGACTAGCGGGAGTCTCCTACAATGAGCAGTTCTTC. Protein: CASSQGLAGVSYNEQFF.

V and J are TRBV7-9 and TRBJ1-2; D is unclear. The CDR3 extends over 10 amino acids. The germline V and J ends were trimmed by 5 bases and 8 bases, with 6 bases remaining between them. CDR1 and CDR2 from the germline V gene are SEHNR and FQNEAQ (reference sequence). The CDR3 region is CASSLDGYTF. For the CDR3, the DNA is TGTGCCAGCAGCCTCGACGGCTACACCTTC. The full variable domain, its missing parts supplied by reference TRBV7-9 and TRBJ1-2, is DTGVSQNPRHKITKRGQNVTFRCDPISEHNRLYWYRQTLGQGPEFLTYFQNEAQLEKSRLLSDRFSAERPKGSFSTLEIQRTEQGDSAMYLCASSLDGYTFGSGTRLTVV.

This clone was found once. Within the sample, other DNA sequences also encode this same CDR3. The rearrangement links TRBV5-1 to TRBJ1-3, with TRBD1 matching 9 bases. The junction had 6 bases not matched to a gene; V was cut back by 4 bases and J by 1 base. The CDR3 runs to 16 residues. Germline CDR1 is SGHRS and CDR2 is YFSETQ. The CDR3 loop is CASSLPGQGSGNTIYF. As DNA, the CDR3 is TGCGCCAGCAGCCTGCCAGGACAGGGGTCTGGAAACACCATATATTTT. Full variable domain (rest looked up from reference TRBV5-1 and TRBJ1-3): KAGVTQTPRYLIKTRGQQVTLSCSPISGHRSVSWYQQTPGQGLQFLFEYFSETQRNKGNFPGRFSGRQFSNSRSEMNVSTLELGDSALYLCASSLPGQGSGNTIYFGEGSWLTVV.

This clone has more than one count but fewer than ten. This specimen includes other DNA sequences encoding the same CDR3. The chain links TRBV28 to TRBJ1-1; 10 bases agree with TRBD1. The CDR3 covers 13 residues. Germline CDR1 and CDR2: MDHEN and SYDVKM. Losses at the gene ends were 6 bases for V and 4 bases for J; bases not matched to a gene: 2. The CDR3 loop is CASSRTGGTEAFF. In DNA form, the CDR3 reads TGTGCCAGCAGCCGGACAGGGGGCACTGAAGCTTTCTTT.

CDR3 sequence: CASSPRQGETDTQYF. The CDR3 DNA follows: TGCGCCAGCAGCCCTAGACAGGGAGAAACAGATACGCAGTATTTT. The chain carries TRBV4-1 and TRBJ2-3, with 7 bases aligning to TRBD1. Germline V gives CDR1 MGHRA, CDR2 YSYEKL. CDR3 length equals 15 residues. Unmatched junction bases numbered 7, after V lost 4 bases and J lost 3 bases.

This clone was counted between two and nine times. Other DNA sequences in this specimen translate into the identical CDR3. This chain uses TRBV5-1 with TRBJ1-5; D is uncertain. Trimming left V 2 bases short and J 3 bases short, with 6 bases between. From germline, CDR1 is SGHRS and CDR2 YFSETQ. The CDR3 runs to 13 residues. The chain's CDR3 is CASSFSSNQPQHF. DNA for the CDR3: TGCGCCAGCAGCTTTTCATCCAATCAGCCCCAGCATTTT.

CDR3 in amino acids: CASSFGQAVNEQFF. The CDR3 nucleotides read TGTGCCAGCAGCTTCGGCCAAGCGGTCAATGAGCAGTTCTTC. The J gene is TRBJ2-1, the V gene TRBV7-2; D might be TRBD2 (5 bases). V lost 3 bases and J lost 6, with 12 bases in between. Germline V gene sequence: CDR1 SGHTA, CDR2 FQGNSA. This CDR3 has 14 amino acids.

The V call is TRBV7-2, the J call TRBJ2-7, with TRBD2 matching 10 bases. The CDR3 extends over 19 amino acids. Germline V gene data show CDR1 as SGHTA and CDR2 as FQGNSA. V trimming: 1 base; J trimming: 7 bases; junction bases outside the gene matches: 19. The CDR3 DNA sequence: TGTGCCAGCAGCTTAGAGCTGAGCGGGAGGGCCGCCCTCGGCTGGGAGCAGTACTTC. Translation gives CASSLELSGRAALGWEQYF.

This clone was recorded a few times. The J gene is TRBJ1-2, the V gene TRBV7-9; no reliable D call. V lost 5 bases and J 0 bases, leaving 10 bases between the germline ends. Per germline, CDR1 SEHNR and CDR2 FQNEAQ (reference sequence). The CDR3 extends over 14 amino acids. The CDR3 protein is CASSPPYANYGYTF. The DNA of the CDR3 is TGTGCCAGCAGCCCTCCGTACGCTAACTATGGCTACACCTTC.

The CDR3 DNA reads as TGTGCCAGCAGTAGGGCAGGGAACTATGGCTACACCTTC. It translates to CASSRAGNYGYTF. V gene TRBV7-2 combines with J gene TRBJ1-2, with D perhaps matching TRBD1 (5 bases). CDR3 length: 13 amino acids. V was shortened by 6 bases and J by 2 bases, with 10 bases between the two germline ends. Germline V CDR1 and CDR2: SGHTA, FQGNSA.

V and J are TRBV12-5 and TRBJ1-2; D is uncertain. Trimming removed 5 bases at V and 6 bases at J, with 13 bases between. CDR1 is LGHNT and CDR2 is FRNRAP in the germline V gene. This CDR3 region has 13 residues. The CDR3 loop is CASGLSGAHGYTF. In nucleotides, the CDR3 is TGTGCTAGTGGTCTGAGCGGCGCTCATGGCTACACCTTC.

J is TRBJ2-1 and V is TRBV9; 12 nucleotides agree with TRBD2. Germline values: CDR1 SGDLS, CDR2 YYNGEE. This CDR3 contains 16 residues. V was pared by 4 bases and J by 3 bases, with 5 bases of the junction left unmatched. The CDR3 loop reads CASSTLAGGDYNEQFF. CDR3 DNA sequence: TGTGCCAGCAGCACCCTAGCGGGAGGGGACTACAATGAGCAGTTCTTC.

The CDR3 bases are TGCGCCAGCAGCTCCCTACCCGCTGAGACCCAGTACTTC. It is translated as CASSSLPAETQYF. The genes are TRBV5-1 and TRBJ2-5; the D is unclear. This CDR3 has 13 residues. CDR1 SGHRS and CDR2 YFSETQ come from the germline V gene. V was cut by 3 bases and J by 5 bases, with 11 bases left in between.

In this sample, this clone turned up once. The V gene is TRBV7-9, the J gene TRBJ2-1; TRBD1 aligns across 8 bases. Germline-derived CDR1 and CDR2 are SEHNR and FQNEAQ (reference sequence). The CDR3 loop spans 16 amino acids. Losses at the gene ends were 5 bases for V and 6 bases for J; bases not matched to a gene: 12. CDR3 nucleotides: TGTGCCAGCAGCCACGGACAGGGTCTGTGGGGCAATGAGCAGTTCTTC. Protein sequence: CASSHGQGLWGNEQFF.

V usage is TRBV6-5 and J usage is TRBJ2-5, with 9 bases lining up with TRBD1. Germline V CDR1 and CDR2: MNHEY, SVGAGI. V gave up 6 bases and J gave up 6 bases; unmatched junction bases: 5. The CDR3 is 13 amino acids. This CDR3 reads CASRRTGEKTQYF. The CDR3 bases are TGTGCCAGCAGGCGGACAGGGGAAAAGACCCAGTACTTC.